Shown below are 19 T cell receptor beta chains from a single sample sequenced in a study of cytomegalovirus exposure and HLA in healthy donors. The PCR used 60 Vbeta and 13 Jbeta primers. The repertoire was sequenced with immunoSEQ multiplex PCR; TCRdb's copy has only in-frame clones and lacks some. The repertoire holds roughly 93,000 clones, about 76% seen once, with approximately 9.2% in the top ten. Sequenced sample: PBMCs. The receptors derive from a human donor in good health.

CDR3 in DNA: TGTGCCACCCGTGGGACTTCCCGCTACAATGAGCAGTTCTTC. This translates into CATRGTSRYNEQFF. The genes are TRBV19 and TRBJ2-1; a possible D gene is TRBD2 (6 bases). Germline V gene sequence: CDR1 LNHDA, CDR2 SQIVND (reference sequence). The CDR3 runs to 14 residues. V was pared by 10 bases and J by 3 bases, with 16 bases between.

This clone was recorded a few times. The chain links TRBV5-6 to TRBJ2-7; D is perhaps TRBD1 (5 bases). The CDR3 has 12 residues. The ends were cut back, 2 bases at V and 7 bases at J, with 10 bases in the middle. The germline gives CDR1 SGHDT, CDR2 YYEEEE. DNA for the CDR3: TGTGCCAGCAGCTTCCAGGGTTATGAGCAGTACTTC. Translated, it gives CASSFQGYEQYF.

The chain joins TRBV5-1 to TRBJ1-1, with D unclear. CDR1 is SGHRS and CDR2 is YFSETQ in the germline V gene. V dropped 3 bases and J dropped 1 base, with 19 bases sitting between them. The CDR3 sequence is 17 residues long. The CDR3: CASSSPSGKSANTEAFF. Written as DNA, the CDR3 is TGCGCCAGCAGCTCCCCTTCCGGGAAGAGTGCGAACACTGAAGCTTTCTTT.

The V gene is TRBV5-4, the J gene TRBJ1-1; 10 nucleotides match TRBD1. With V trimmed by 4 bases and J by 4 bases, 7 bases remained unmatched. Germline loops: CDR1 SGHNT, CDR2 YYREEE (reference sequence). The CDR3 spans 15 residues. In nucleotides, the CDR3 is TGTGCCAGCAGCCCGGGACAGGGGAGGGCCACTGAAGCTTTCTTT. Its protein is CASSPGQGRATEAFF.

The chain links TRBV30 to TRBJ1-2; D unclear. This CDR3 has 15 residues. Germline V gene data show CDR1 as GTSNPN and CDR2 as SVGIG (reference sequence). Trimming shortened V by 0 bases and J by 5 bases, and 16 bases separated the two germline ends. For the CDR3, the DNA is TGTGCCTGGAGTGTACCGTCCGGAGATGGGTATGGCTACACCTTC. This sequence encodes CAWSVPSGDGYGYTF.

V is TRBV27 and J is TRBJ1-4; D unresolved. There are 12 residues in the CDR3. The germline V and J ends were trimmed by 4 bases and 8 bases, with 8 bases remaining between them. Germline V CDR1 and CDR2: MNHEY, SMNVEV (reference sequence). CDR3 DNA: TGTGCCAGCAGTTGGCCGGGAGAAAAACTGTTTTTT. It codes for CASSWPGEKLFF.

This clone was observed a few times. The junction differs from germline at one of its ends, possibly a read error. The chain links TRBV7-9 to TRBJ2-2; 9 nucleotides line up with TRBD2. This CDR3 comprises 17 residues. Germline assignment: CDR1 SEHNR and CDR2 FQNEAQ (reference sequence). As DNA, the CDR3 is TGTTCCAGCAGCTTAGTCCGGATAGCGGGAGTAACCGGGGAGCTGTTTTTT. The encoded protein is CSSSLVRIAGVTGELFF.

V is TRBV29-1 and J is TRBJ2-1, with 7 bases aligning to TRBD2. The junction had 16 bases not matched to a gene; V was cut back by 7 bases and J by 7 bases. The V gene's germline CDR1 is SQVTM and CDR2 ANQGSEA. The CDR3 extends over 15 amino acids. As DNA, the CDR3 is TGCAGCGCCCGGATAGGAGGGAGGGCCGTGAATGAGCAGTTCTTC. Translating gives CSARIGGRAVNEQFF.

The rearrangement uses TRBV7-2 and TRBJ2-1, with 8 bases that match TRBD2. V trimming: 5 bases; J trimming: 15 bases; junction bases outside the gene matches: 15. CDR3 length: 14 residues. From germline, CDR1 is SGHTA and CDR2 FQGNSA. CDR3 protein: CASSPRLAGGSLFF. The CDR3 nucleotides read TGTGCCAGCAGCCCCAGACTGGCGGGAGGTTCTTTGTTCTTC. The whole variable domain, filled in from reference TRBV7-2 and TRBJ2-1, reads GAGVSQSPSNKVTEKGKDVELRCDPISGHTALYWYRQSLGQGLEFLIYFQGNSAPDKSGLPSDRFSAERTGGSVSTLTIQRTQQEDSAVYLCASSPRLAGGSLFFGPGTRLTVL.

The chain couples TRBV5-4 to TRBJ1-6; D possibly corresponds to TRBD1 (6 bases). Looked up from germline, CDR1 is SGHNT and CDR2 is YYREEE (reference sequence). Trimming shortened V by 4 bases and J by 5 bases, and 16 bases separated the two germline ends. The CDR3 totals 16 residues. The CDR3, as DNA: TGTGCCAGCAGCGTTCGGGACAAAGGGAATAATTCACCCCTCCACTTT. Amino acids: CASSVRDKGNNSPLHF.

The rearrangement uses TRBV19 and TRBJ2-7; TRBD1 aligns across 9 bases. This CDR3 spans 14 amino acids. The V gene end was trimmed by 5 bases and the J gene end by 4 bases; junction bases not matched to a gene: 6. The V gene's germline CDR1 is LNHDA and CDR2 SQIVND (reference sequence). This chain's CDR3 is CASSRTGGIYEQYF. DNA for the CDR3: TGTGCCAGTAGTCGAACAGGGGGCATATACGAGCAGTACTTC.

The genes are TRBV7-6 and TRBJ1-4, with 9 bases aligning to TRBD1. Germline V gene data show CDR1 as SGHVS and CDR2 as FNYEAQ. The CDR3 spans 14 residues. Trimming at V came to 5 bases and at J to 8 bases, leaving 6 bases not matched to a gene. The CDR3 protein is CASSPRQGVEKLFF. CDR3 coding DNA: TGTGCCAGCAGCCCCCGACAGGGGGTAGAAAAACTGTTTTTT.

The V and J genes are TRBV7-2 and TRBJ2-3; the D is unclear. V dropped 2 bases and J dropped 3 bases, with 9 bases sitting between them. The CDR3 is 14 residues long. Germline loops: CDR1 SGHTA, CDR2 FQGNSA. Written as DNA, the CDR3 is TGTGCCAGCAGCTTAAGCAGGTTGACAGATACGCAGTATTTT. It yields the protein CASSLSRLTDTQYF.

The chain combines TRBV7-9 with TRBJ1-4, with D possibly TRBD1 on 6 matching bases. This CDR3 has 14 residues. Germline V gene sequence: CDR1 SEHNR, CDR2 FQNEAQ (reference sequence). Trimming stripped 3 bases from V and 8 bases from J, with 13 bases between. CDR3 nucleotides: TGTGCCAGCAGCTTGGGGGGGCTTGGAGAAAAACTGTTTTTT. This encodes CASSLGGLGEKLFF. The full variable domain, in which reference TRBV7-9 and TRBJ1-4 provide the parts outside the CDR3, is DTGVSQNPRHKITKRGQNVTFRCDPISEHNRLYWYRQTLGQGPEFLTYFQNEAQLEKSRLLSDRFSAERPKGSFSTLEIQRTEQGDSAMYLCASSLGGLGEKLFFGSGTQLSVL.

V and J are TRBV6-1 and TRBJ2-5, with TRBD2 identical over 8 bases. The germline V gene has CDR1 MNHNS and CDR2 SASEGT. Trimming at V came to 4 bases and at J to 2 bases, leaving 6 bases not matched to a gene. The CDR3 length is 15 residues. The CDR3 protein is CASSGTSHRQETQYF. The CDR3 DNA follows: TGTGCCAGCAGTGGGACTAGCCACAGACAAGAGACCCAGTACTTC.

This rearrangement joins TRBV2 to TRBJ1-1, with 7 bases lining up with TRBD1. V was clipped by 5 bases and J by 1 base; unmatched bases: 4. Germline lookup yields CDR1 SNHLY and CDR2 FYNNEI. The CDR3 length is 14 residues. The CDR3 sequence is CASSMRTGNTEAFF. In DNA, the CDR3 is TGTGCCAGCAGTATGCGGACAGGGAACACTGAAGCTTTCTTT.

The CDR3, as DNA: TGTGCCAGTACCGAAGGACAGGGTGGTACCAATGAGCAGTTCTTC. This gives the protein CASTEGQGGTNEQFF. The V call is TRBV19, the J call TRBJ2-1, with 8 bases identical to TRBD1. Germline V gives CDR1 LNHDA, CDR2 SQIVND (reference sequence). V shed 7 bases, J shed 6 bases, and the junction held 11 bases outside the gene matches. This CDR3 has 15 residues.

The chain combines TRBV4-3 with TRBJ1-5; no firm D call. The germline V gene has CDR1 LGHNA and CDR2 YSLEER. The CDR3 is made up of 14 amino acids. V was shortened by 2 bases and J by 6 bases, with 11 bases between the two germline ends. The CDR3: CASSQNIFSQPQHF. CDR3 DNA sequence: TGCGCCAGCAGCCAAAACATATTCAGTCAGCCCCAGCATTTT.

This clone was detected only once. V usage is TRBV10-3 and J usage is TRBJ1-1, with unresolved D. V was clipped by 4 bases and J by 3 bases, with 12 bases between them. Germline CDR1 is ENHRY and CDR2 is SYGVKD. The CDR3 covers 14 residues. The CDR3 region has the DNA TGTGCCATCAGTGGACATCCCCAGGACACTGAAGCTTTCTTT. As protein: CAISGHPQDTEAFF.